Listed below are T cell receptor beta chains from one sample, sequenced in a study of T cells in Graves' hyperthyroidism and ophthalmopathy. From the multiplex PCR reads, TCRdb called clonotypes with MiXCR, one entry per CDR3 protein. The sample has some 400,000 distinct CDR3 sequences; about 18% are singletons. Sequenced input: blood. These TCRs come from a woman between 18 and 29 years old with Graves' hyperthyroidism. Each CDR3 is given with its conserved first and last residue. A D gene is named only where the DNA matches it firmly. Clone size is shown for a subset of rows, as once, few, many or a class of expanded clone.

CDR3aa,CDR3nt,abundance,d_gene,len,v_gene,j_gene
CASSPGRNTEAFF,TGTGCCAGCAGCCCCGGACGAAACACTGAAGCTTTCTTT,many,-,13,TRBV9,TRBJ1-1
CASSGRTGEAYEQYF,TGTGCCAGCAGTGGGAGGACAGGGGAGGCCTACGAGCAGTACTTC,-,TRBD1,15,TRBV6-1,TRBJ2-7
CASSFVPGHAEAFF,TGTGCCAGCAGTTTCGTCCCGGGACACGCTGAAGCTTTCTTT,few,-,14,TRBV27,TRBJ1-1
CASSLSPGVNTEAFF,TGTGCCAGCAGTTTATCCCCGGGAGTGAACACTGAAGCTTTCTTT,many,-,15,TRBV27,TRBJ1-1
CASRATGRMNTEAFF,TGTGCCAGTAGGGCGACCGGTAGAATGAACACTGAAGCTTTCTTT,-,-,15,TRBV19,TRBJ1-1
CASSQDLSSNQPQHF,TGTGCCAGCAGCCAAGATTTGAGCAGCAATCAGCCCCAGCATTTT,many,-,15,TRBV3-1,TRBJ1-5
CATSRGGEQYF,TGTGCCACTTCTAGGGGAGGCGAGCAGTACTTC,many,-,11,TRBV6-5,TRBJ2-7
CASSRHQMNTEAFF,TGTGCCAGCAGTCGGCATCAGATGAACACTGAAGCTTTCTTT,many,-,14,TRBV12-3/TRBV12-4,TRBJ1-1
CASSSPRDRGVGYTF,TGTGCCAGCAGTTCCCCCCGGGACAGGGGGGTTGGCTACACCTTC,many,TRBD1,15,TRBV6-5,TRBJ1-2
CASSRVGGTGELFF,TGTGCCAGCAGTCGGGTCGGGGGGACCGGGGAGCTGTTTTTT,-,TRBD2,14,TRBV2,TRBJ2-2
CASSSRGEQFF,TGTGCCAGCAGTTCCCGGGGGGAGCAGTTCTTC,many,-,11,TRBV12-3/TRBV12-4,TRBJ2-1
CASSFEVGVQETQYF,TGTGCCAGCAGCTTCGAGGTGGGGGTACAAGAGACCCAGTACTTC,many,-,15,TRBV7-2,TRBJ2-5
CASSPLRDSEWNTEAFF,TGTGCCAGCAGTCCCCTCCGGGACAGCGAATGGAACACTGAAGCTTTCTTT,many,TRBD1,17,TRBV28,TRBJ1-1
CSARDNRGETYEQYF,TGCAGTGCTAGAGATAATAGGGGGGAGACCTACGAGCAGTACTTC,many,-,15,TRBV20-1,TRBJ2-7
CASSPRVGGGQPQHF,TGTGCCAGCAGCCCCCGGGTAGGCGGAGGGCAGCCCCAGCATTTT,many,-,15,TRBV7-2,TRBJ1-5
CASRGLAGQETQYF,TGTGCCAGCAGGGGACTAGCGGGACAAGAGACCCAGTACTTC,many,TRBD2,14,TRBV11-2,TRBJ2-5
CASSARGGTGEQPQHF,TGTGCCAGTAGTGCCAGGGGGGGGACAGGGGAACAGCCCCAGCATTTT,many,TRBD1,16,TRBV19,TRBJ1-5
CASSHGTVNQQYF,TGTGCCAGCAGTCACGGGACCGTAAACCAGCAGTACTTC,once,-,13,TRBV6-2/TRBV6-3,TRBJ2-7
CASIKSGGNYGYTF,TGTGCCAGCATAAAATCGGGGGGTAACTATGGCTACACCTTC,many,-,14,TRBV6-5,TRBJ1-2
CASSYSRDRRLYEQYF,TGTGCCAGCAGTTACTCAAGGGACAGAAGACTCTACGAGCAGTACTTC,many,TRBD1,16,TRBV6-5,TRBJ2-7
CATSRGQGQLDRGYTF,TGTGCCACCAGCAGAGGACAGGGCCAGCTGGATCGTGGCTACACCTTC,-,TRBD1,16,TRBV15,TRBJ1-2
CSALQVGQETQYF,TGCAGTGCCCTACAGGTGGGCCAAGAGACCCAGTACTTC,many,-,13,TRBV20-1,TRBJ2-5
CASSLTYRDGYTF,TGCGCCAGCAGCTTGACCTACAGGGATGGCTACACCTTC,many,-,13,TRBV5-1,TRBJ1-2
CATKQANTEAFF,TGTGCCACCAAACAGGCCAACACTGAAGCTTTCTTT,many,-,12,TRBV6-2/TRBV6-3,TRBJ1-1
CASSPFGPYEQYF,TGTGCCAGCAGTCCTTTCGGCCCCTACGAGCAGTACTTC,many,-,13,TRBV27,TRBJ2-7
CSARTQAVTEAFF,TGCAGTGCTAGGACCCAGGCTGTCACTGAAGCTTTCTTT,many,-,13,TRBV20-1,TRBJ1-1
CASRGTGRYNSPLHF,TGTGCCAGCAGGGGGACAGGGCGATATAATTCACCCCTCCACTTT,-,TRBD1,15,TRBV7-8,TRBJ1-6
CASSLAAGVDTEAFF,TGCGCCAGCAGCTTGGCAGCGGGGGTGGACACTGAAGCTTTCTTT,few,-,15,TRBV5-1,TRBJ1-1